Reported below is one TCR beta chain. The target of this receptor is not known. The sample belongs to a study of T cells expressing NK-cell markers (dated by TCRdb to about 2020). Describing the broader study: In sorted CD3+CD56+NKG2C+, CD3+CD56+NKG2C- and CD3+CD56-NKG2C+ T-cell subsets from several donors, TCR beta-chain repertoires were profiled. Seven of the eight sequenced donors were HCMV-seropositive and one was HCMV-seronegative. All eight donors whose samples were sequenced were randomly selected healthy volunteers, three of them men and five women. Libraries were sequenced as 2 x 150 bp reads on Illumina HiSeq 2000/2500, MiSeq or NextSeq. What the study reported, not specific to this receptor: For several donors, the dominant CD3+CD56+NKG2C+ clonotypes were among the top 10 CD8+ clonotypes and accounted for roughly 1.0-8% of CD8+ T cells. Whether the expanded NKG2C-expressing T cell clones were specific for HCMV antigens remained unclear. Those dominant clonotypes were again the most abundant among CD3+CD56-NKG2C+ cells in a few donors, at about 25-65%.

The sample was run on an Illumina HiSeq 2000. TCR beta cDNA libraries were made by 5'RACE template switching that added a universal primer site and unique molecular identifiers. Priming for cDNA synthesis came from the TCR beta constant segment, and two successive PCR amplification steps followed. The study's processing was this. MIGEC handled demultiplexing of the reads and grouping by UMI, while MiTCR was used to assemble and quantify clonotypes. To exclude erroneous sequences, any TCR cDNA sequence not supported by at least two reads was discarded. The tcR package was used for downstream repertoire analysis, and clonotypes were matched between fractions using CDR3 nucleotide sequence together with V segment. VDJmatch was used to annotate antigen specificity against VDJdb, with one amino acid substitution in CDR3 allowed. TCRdb reprocessed the reads, and each CDR3 protein sequence is entered once, without DNA. TCRdb's processing, not the study's, gives the V and J calls here. This sample's table has entries for about 440,000 distinct CDR3 sequences. Roughly 8% of the sample is held by the ten biggest clonotypes.

The CDR3 sequence holds 12 residues, the cysteine and phenylalanine included. No DNA is recorded. CDR1 DFQATT and CDR2 SNEGSKA are derived from the germline V gene (reference sequence). To determine HCMV serostatus, a commercial ELISA kit was used to detect HCMV-specific IgG in serum. Ficoll density gradient centrifugation was used to isolate peripheral blood mononuclear cells from blood. The sample taken for sequencing was blood T cells: a sorted CD56 or NKG2C T cell subset, CD4+ or CD8+ T cells, or bulk PBMC T cells (not recorded which). The TCR comes from a woman aged 18-70 years in good health. The sequence is built from TRBV20-1 and TRBJ1-4. The CDR3 protein sequence reads: CSAGGRDEKLFF.